Listed below are T cell receptor beta chains from one sample, sequenced in a study of technical replicates of blood from a few donors. The repertoire was sequenced with immunoSEQ multiplex PCR; TCRdb's copy has only in-frame clones and lacks some. The profile shows about 86,000 clones, over 90% of them singletons. The sample consisted of T cells isolated from PBMCs. These receptors originate from a human donor in good health. Each CDR3 is given with its conserved first and last residue. Each record gives: clone size, J gene, CDR3 length, D gene, V gene, CDR3 DNA, CDR3 protein. D genes are given only for firm matches. Size is omitted from some rows. Given values are once, few, many or a class for expanded clones.

abundance: .
j_gene: TRBJ1-2
len: 16
d_gene: TRBD1
v_gene: TRBV19
CDR3nt: TGTGCCAGTAGTATACGGAACACAGGGGGCTACTATGGCTACACCTTC
CDR3aa: CASSIRNTGGYYGYTF

abundance: once
j_gene: TRBJ1-5
len: 16
d_gene: .
v_gene: TRBV11-2
CDR3nt: TGTGCCAGCAGCTTAGGACAGGATTGGAGCAATCAGCCCCAGCATTTT
CDR3aa: CASSLGQDWSNQPQHF

abundance: .
j_gene: TRBJ2-5
len: 15
d_gene: TRBD2
v_gene: TRBV5-1
CDR3nt: TGCGCCAGCAGCTTGGGACTAGCGGGAGCGGAGACCCAGTACTTC
CDR3aa: CASSLGLAGAETQYF

abundance: .
j_gene: TRBJ2-1
len: 16
d_gene: TRBD2
v_gene: TRBV10-1
CDR3nt: TGCGCCAGCAGTGATGAGCGGGAGCCCTCCTACAATGAGCAGTTCTTC
CDR3aa: CASSDEREPSYNEQFF

abundance: .
j_gene: TRBJ1-2
len: 10
d_gene: .
v_gene: TRBV25-1
CDR3nt: TGTGCCAGCAGTGACTTTGGCTACACCTTC
CDR3aa: CASSDFGYTF

abundance: once
j_gene: TRBJ1-1
len: 14
d_gene: .
v_gene: TRBV9
CDR3nt: TGTGCCAGCAGCGTAGGAGGCGTGAACACTGAAGCTTTCTTT
CDR3aa: CASSVGGVNTEAFF

abundance: .
j_gene: TRBJ1-2
len: 15
d_gene: .
v_gene: TRBV7-3
CDR3nt: TGTGCCAGCAGCGTAGGGAAGGGGCAGGACTATGGCTACACCTTC
CDR3aa: CASSVGKGQDYGYTF

abundance: .
j_gene: TRBJ2-2
len: 15
d_gene: TRBD1
v_gene: TRBV6-6
CDR3nt: TGTGCCAGCAGACCTCAGGGGGCGCAGGTCGGGGAGCTGTTTTTT
CDR3aa: CASRPQGAQVGELFF

abundance: .
j_gene: TRBJ2-7
len: 15
d_gene: TRBD2
v_gene: TRBV10-3
CDR3nt: TGTGCCACCACGCCTCTGCGGGAGGAGACCCACGAGCAGTACTTC
CDR3aa: CATTPLREETHEQYF

abundance: .
j_gene: TRBJ1-1
len: 14
d_gene: .
v_gene: TRBV2
CDR3nt: TGTGCCAGCAGTGAAAAGGGGAAGAACACTGAAGCTTTCTTT
CDR3aa: CASSEKGKNTEAFF

abundance: .
j_gene: TRBJ1-2
len: 16
d_gene: .
v_gene: TRBV5-4
CDR3nt: TGTGCCAGCAGCTTGGCCGGAGTAACAGGCCGCTATGGCTACACCTTC
CDR3aa: CASSLAGVTGRYGYTF

abundance: .
j_gene: TRBJ1-2
len: 14
d_gene: TRBD1
v_gene: TRBV6-5
CDR3nt: TGTGCCAGCGGAAAGGACAGGGGAATCTATGGCTACACCTTC
CDR3aa: CASGKDRGIYGYTF

abundance: once
j_gene: TRBJ1-2
len: 15
d_gene: TRBD1
v_gene: TRBV5-6
CDR3nt: TGTGCCAGCAGTCATGGACAGGCACGGAACTATGGCTACACCTTC
CDR3aa: CASSHGQARNYGYTF

abundance: .
j_gene: TRBJ2-7
len: 16
d_gene: TRBD2
v_gene: TRBV5-1
CDR3nt: TGCGCCAGCAGCTTGGATTGGACTAGCGGGTCCTACGAGCAGTACTTC
CDR3aa: CASSLDWTSGSYEQYF

abundance: once
j_gene: TRBJ1-1
len: 12
d_gene: .
v_gene: TRBV27
CDR3nt: TGTGCCAGCCAGACAGGACACACTGAAGCTTTCTTT
CDR3aa: CASQTGHTEAFF

abundance: .
j_gene: TRBJ2-1
len: 17
d_gene: TRBD2
v_gene: TRBV6-1
CDR3nt: TGTGCCAGCAGTGAATGGACTAGCGGGATCTCCTACAATGAGCAGTTCTTC
CDR3aa: CASSEWTSGISYNEQFF

abundance: once
j_gene: TRBJ2-3
len: 15
d_gene: .
v_gene: TRBV23-1
CDR3nt: TGCGCCAGCAAACTGCGGGACAGCTACACAGATACGCAGTATTTT
CDR3aa: CASKLRDSYTDTQYF

abundance: .
j_gene: TRBJ2-7
len: 13
d_gene: .
v_gene: TRBV2
CDR3nt: TGTGCCAGCAGTGGAGACAACTCCTACGAGCAGTACTTC
CDR3aa: CASSGDNSYEQYF

abundance: once
j_gene: TRBJ2-7
len: 15
d_gene: .
v_gene: TRBV27
CDR3nt: TGTGCCAGCAGTTTATCGCTGAGATTTACCTACGAGCAGTACTTC
CDR3aa: CASSLSLRFTYEQYF

abundance: .
j_gene: TRBJ1-5
len: 14
d_gene: .
v_gene: TRBV6-5
CDR3nt: TGTGCCAGCAGTTACGCCGGCGGGGATCAGCCCCAGCATTTT
CDR3aa: CASSYAGGDQPQHF

abundance: .
j_gene: TRBJ1-5
len: 14
d_gene: .
v_gene: TRBV11-2
CDR3nt: TGTGCCAGCAGCTTAGACGGGGAATATCAGCCCCAGCATTTT
CDR3aa: CASSLDGEYQPQHF

abundance: .
j_gene: TRBJ1-5
len: 15
d_gene: TRBD1
v_gene: TRBV7-2
CDR3nt: TGTGCCAGCAGCACTGAGGGACAGTTCAATCAGCCCCAGCATTTT
CDR3aa: CASSTEGQFNQPQHF

abundance: .
j_gene: TRBJ2-3
len: 13
d_gene: .
v_gene: TRBV9
CDR3nt: TGTGCCAGCAGCGTAGAGGACGGGAGCGGGCAGTATTTT
CDR3aa: CASSVEDGSGQYF

abundance: .
j_gene: TRBJ2-2
len: 15
d_gene: TRBD2
v_gene: TRBV11-2
CDR3nt: TGTGCCAGCAGCTTATTTTCCGGGAGGGCCGGGGAGCTGTTTTTT
CDR3aa: CASSLFSGRAGELFF

abundance: .
j_gene: TRBJ2-3
len: 16
d_gene: TRBD2
v_gene: TRBV6-1
CDR3nt: TGTGCCAGCAGTGAACCTAAAGCGGGAGTCAGAGATACGCAGTATTTT
CDR3aa: CASSEPKAGVRDTQYF

abundance: .
j_gene: TRBJ2-7
len: 13
d_gene: TRBD2
v_gene: TRBV27
CDR3nt: TGTGCCAGCGGGGGACTAGCTAGTTTGGAGCAGTACTTC
CDR3aa: CASGGLASLEQYF

abundance: .
j_gene: TRBJ2-2
len: 14
d_gene: TRBD1
v_gene: TRBV5-1
CDR3nt: TGCGCCAGCAGCTTGGACACAGGGGTAGGGGAGCTGTTTTTT
CDR3aa: CASSLDTGVGELFF

abundance: .
j_gene: TRBJ2-2
len: 16
d_gene: TRBD2
v_gene: TRBV11-2
CDR3nt: TGTGCCAGCAGCTTAATGCGGGAGTTGAGCACCGGGGAGCTGTTTTTT
CDR3aa: CASSLMRELSTGELFF

abundance: .
j_gene: TRBJ1-1
len: 16
d_gene: TRBD1
v_gene: TRBV27
CDR3nt: TGTGCCAGCAGTTTAATTGTTACAGGGGGCGACACTGAAGCTTTCTTT
CDR3aa: CASSLIVTGGDTEAFF

abundance: once
j_gene: TRBJ2-7
len: 14
d_gene: .
v_gene: TRBV6-6
CDR3nt: TGTGCCAGCAGTTACTCCACGGGAGTGGAAGAGCAGTACTTC
CDR3aa: CASSYSTGVEEQYF

abundance: .
j_gene: TRBJ2-1
len: 17
d_gene: TRBD1
v_gene: TRBV11-3
CDR3nt: TGTGCCAGCAGTAAGCGGACAGGGCCGAGCTCCTACAATGAGCAGTTCTTC
CDR3aa: CASSKRTGPSSYNEQFF

abundance: .
j_gene: TRBJ2-5
len: 14
d_gene: .
v_gene: TRBV4-1
CDR3nt: TGCGCCAGCAGCCACTTTGGAGGGAGAGAGACCCAGTACTTC
CDR3aa: CASSHFGGRETQYF

abundance: .
j_gene: TRBJ1-5
len: 13
d_gene: .
v_gene: TRBV6-5
CDR3nt: TGTGCCAGCAGTTACTCTGAGGTGCAGCCCCAGCATTTT
CDR3aa: CASSYSEVQPQHF

abundance: .
j_gene: TRBJ1-2
len: 13
d_gene: .
v_gene: TRBV29-1
CDR3nt: TGCAGCGTTGAGCCAGGGGACGACTATGGCTACACCTTC
CDR3aa: CSVEPGDDYGYTF

abundance: .
j_gene: TRBJ1-5
len: 15
d_gene: .
v_gene: TRBV27
CDR3nt: TGTGCCAGCAGTTTATACGGAGATAGCAATCAGCCCCAGCATTTT
CDR3aa: CASSLYGDSNQPQHF

abundance: .
j_gene: TRBJ2-7
len: 13
d_gene: .
v_gene: TRBV9
CDR3nt: TGTGCCAGCAGCGTAGGTCACAGGGACGAGCAGTACTTC
CDR3aa: CASSVGHRDEQYF

abundance: .
j_gene: TRBJ2-1
len: 13
d_gene: .
v_gene: TRBV11-2
CDR3nt: TGTGCCAGCAGCTTAGACGGGAGCAATGAGCAGTTCTTC
CDR3aa: CASSLDGSNEQFF

abundance: .
j_gene: TRBJ2-2
len: 15
d_gene: .
v_gene: TRBV6-5
CDR3nt: TGTGCCAGCTCCTTAAGTCACTTAAACACCGGGGAGCTGTTTTTT
CDR3aa: CASSLSHLNTGELFF

abundance: .
j_gene: TRBJ2-7
len: 16
d_gene: TRBD1
v_gene: TRBV9
CDR3nt: TGTGCCAGCAGCGTAGGGACAGGGGTCCCGTCCTACGAGCAGTACTTC
CDR3aa: CASSVGTGVPSYEQYF

abundance: .
j_gene: TRBJ2-1
len: 16
d_gene: TRBD1
v_gene: TRBV7-3
CDR3nt: TGTGCCAGCAGCCTAACCCCAGGGGGTTGGGGGAATGAGCAGTTCTTC
CDR3aa: CASSLTPGGWGNEQFF

abundance: once
j_gene: TRBJ2-3
len: 14
d_gene: .
v_gene: TRBV6-5
CDR3nt: TGTGCCAGCCTGGGGGCGGGAGAAACAGATACGCAGTATTTT
CDR3aa: CASLGAGETDTQYF

abundance: .
j_gene: TRBJ2-1
len: 17
d_gene: .
v_gene: TRBV11-3
CDR3nt: TGTGCCAGCAGCTTCCTATCCCTTATAAGCTCCTACAATGAGCAGTTCTTC
CDR3aa: CASSFLSLISSYNEQFF

abundance: .
j_gene: TRBJ2-3
len: 17
d_gene: TRBD2
v_gene: TRBV4-1
CDR3nt: TGCGCCAGCAGCCAATATGGACAGCGGGAGGGCCCAGATACGCAGTATTTT
CDR3aa: CASSQYGQREGPDTQYF

abundance: .
j_gene: TRBJ1-3
len: 13
d_gene: TRBD1
v_gene: TRBV28
CDR3nt: TGTGCCAGCAGCCCGGGACAGGGGTTCGAAATATATTTT
CDR3aa: CASSPGQGFEIYF

abundance: .
j_gene: TRBJ2-7
len: 16
d_gene: TRBD2
v_gene: TRBV4-3
CDR3nt: TGCGCCAGCAGCCAAGCGGGACTAGCGGGAAACTACGAGCAGTACTTC
CDR3aa: CASSQAGLAGNYEQYF

abundance: .
j_gene: TRBJ1-5
len: 13
d_gene: .
v_gene: TRBV5-4
CDR3nt: TGTGCCAGCAGTCGGGGGAGCAATCAGCCCCAGCATTTT
CDR3aa: CASSRGSNQPQHF

abundance: .
j_gene: TRBJ2-2
len: 16
d_gene: TRBD1
v_gene: TRBV2
CDR3nt: TGTGCCAGCAGGGAATCACAGGGGCCGAACACCGGGGAGCTGTTTTTT
CDR3aa: CASRESQGPNTGELFF

abundance: .
j_gene: TRBJ2-2
len: 14
d_gene: .
v_gene: TRBV7-8
CDR3nt: TGTGCCAGCAGCTTAGCGGGAGACACCGGGGAGCTGTTTTTT
CDR3aa: CASSLAGDTGELFF

abundance: .
j_gene: TRBJ2-6
len: 16
d_gene: .
v_gene: TRBV10-3
CDR3nt: TGTGCCATCAGTGAGTCGGCACACCAAGGGGCCAACGTCCTGACTTTC
CDR3aa: CAISESAHQGANVLTF

abundance: .
j_gene: TRBJ1-2
len: 14
d_gene: TRBD1
v_gene: TRBV13
CDR3nt: TGTGCCAGCAGCCTAGGGACAGGAATGGAGGGCTACACCTTC
CDR3aa: CASSLGTGMEGYTF